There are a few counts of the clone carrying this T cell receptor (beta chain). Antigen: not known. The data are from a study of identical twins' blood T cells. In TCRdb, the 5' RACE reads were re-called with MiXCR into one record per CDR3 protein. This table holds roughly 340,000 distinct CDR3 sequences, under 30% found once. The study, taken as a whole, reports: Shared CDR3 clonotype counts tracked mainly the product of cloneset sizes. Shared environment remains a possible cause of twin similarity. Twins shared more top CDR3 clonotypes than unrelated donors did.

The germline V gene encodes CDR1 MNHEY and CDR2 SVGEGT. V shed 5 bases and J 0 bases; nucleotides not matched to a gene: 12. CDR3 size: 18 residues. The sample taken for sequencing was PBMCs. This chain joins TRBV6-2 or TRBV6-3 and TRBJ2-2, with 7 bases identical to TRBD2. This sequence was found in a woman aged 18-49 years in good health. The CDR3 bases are TGTGCCAGCAGTCCCCGCCCGGGAGGCCTATCGAACACCGGGGAGCTGTTTTTT. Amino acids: CASSPRPGGLSNTGELFF.